This T cell receptor beta chain stems from a study of T cell responses to AZD1222 COVID-19 vaccine (dated by TCRdb to the early 2020s). Context from the whole study: A total of about 230 trial participants underwent TCR sequencing, of whom around 200 received two doses of AZD1222 and approximately 25 received two doses of the MenACWY control vaccine. Trial participants were enrolled by age into 18-55, 56-69 and 70-plus year subgroups, with around 150, 28 and 57 TCR-sequenced participants respectively.

CDR1 and CDR2 are drawn from the germline V gene (reference sequence): LNHDA, SQIVND. The CDR3 has 14 amino acids, counting the end cysteine and phenylalanine. Only the CDR3 region is kept as DNA, spanning 42 bases read in frame from base 1. Trimming costs V 5 bases and J 2 bases, and their ends lie 13 bases apart. Results and caveats for the whole study, not just this receptor: Reportedly, almost half of the unique spike-specific TCRs recognized epitopes lying outside the regions that are mutated in the B.1.351 and B.1.1.7 variants. No day 14 peak-response samples were available, so repertoires were characterized only after the peak T cell response. The whole spike protein was spanned by vaccine-associated CD4 TCRs, and dominant responses were seen in regions 160-218 and 743-854. After two AZD1222 doses, both the breadth and the depth of spike-specific TCRs were significantly higher than at day 0 and than in MenACWY recipients. The 56-69-year group was small, and its depth increase did not reach significance, likely because of low power. Conclusions about previously exposed vaccinees were limited because only 5 or 6 AZD1222 recipients were SARS-CoV-2 seropositive at baseline. Participants were mostly white British and included more females than males, and it was suggested by the authors that clonal diversity may have been underestimated.

The time point label, as the study defines it: baseline before first vaccination. Sample treatment or condition, as interpreted from the label and publication: meningococcal conjugate vaccine given as trial control. Vaccinee samples were obtained from the UK trials COV001 and COV002, which included a single-blind randomized controlled phase 2/3 trial of AZD1222 (ChAdOx1 nCoV-19) in healthy adults. For TCRbeta chain sequencing, PBMC samples were collected from trial participants at day 0 and at day 28 after the second dose. A word on this clone: It has no known antigen specificity. Per-nucleotide qualities are absent, and no much larger clonotype sits a single base away.

The CDR3 regions of human TCRbeta chains were subjected to immunosequencing. In the source study's methods: Repertoire TCRs were checked for matches against a reference library of SARS-CoV-2-specific TCRs that had been generated using the MIRA antigen-specificity platform. Breadth was defined as the fraction of unique TCRs that were SARS-CoV-2-associated. Depth was defined as the fraction of total T cells that were SARS-CoV-2-associated. Using the MIRA data, every spike-specific TCR was mapped to the spike region that the TCR reacted to and assigned to either a CD4 or a CD8 class. Log10-transformed breadth and depth values were compared by one-way ANOVA with Sidak's multiple comparisons tests. TCRdb carries this immuneACCESS record with in-frame sequences only. Its versions omit some clonotypes, under half of them owing to an unresolved V gene in the studies checked, with the rest unexplained. The DNA was the basis for D and trimming; V, J and clone size are from that table. The sample data list over 70,000 clones, and approximately 86% of these were observed just once. In total, the top ten clones hold under 13% of the sample.

The sequence derives from an adult in good health. This receptor chain uses TRBV19 and TRBJ2-7, with the D gene tentatively TRBD1 or TRBD2, based on 5 matching bases in each. Specimen: peripheral blood, collected on day 0 of MenACWY control vaccination. CDR3 loop: CASSPGTDPYEQYF. In nucleotides, the sequence is TGTGCCAGTAGTCCCGGGACGGATCCCTACGAGCAGTACTTC.